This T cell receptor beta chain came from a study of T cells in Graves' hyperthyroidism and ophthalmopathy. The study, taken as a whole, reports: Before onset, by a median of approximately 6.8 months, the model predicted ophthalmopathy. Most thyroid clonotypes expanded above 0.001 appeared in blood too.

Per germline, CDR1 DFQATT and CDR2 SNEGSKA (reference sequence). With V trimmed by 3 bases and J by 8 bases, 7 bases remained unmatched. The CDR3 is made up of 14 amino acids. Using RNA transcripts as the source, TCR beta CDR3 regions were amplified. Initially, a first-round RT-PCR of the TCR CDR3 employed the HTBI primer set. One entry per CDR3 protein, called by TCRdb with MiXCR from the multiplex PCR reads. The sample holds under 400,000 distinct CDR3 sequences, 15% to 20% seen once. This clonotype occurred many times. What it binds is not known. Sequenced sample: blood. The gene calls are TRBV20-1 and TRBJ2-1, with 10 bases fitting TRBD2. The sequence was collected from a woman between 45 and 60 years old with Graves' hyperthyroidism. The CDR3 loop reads CSASDTSGEDEQFF. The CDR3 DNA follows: TGCAGTGCTAGCGATACTAGCGGGGAGGATGAGCAGTTCTTC.